The next 16 T cell receptor beta chains were all read from a single sample in a study of T-cell reconstitution after alpha-beta-depleted transplantation in children. The TCRbeta library was prepared with unique molecular identifiers. TCRdb re-called the PCR reads with MiXCR, one entry per CDR3 protein. This sample yields around 680,000 distinct CDR3 sequences, of which 16% are seen a single time; 0.85% to 1.3% belongs to the top ten. The input for sequencing was PBMCs from the stem cell graft donor, taken from the stem cell graft. These receptors came from a human donor who donated a stem cell graft to a child with acute myeloid leukemia.

This clonotype was seen ten or more times. V and J are TRBV27 and TRBJ2-7, with D uncertain. Trimming removed 5 bases at V and 3 bases at J, with 14 bases between. From germline, CDR1 is MNHEY and CDR2 SMNVEV (reference sequence). CDR3 length: 14 residues. Written as DNA, the CDR3 is TGTGCCAGCAGTCCCGGCATCCGCCTCTACGAGCAGTACGTC. It is translated as CASSPGIRLYEQYV.

This clonotype was detected a few times. CDR3 region: CASSWWTGGRNTEAFF. The CDR3 nucleotides are TGTGCCAGCAGCTGGTGGACAGGGGGCAGGAACACTGAAGCTTTCTTT. This rearrangement joins TRBV7-9 to TRBJ1-1; 11 bases line up with TRBD1. The germline V gene encodes CDR1 SEHNR and CDR2 FQNEAQ (reference sequence). The CDR3 totals 16 residues. V dropped 4 bases and J dropped 1; count of bases not matched to a gene: 5.

This clonotype occurred many times. The chain is built from TRBV7-9 and TRBJ2-7, with D possibly called TRBD1 or TRBD2 (5 bases each). In germline, CDR1 is SEHNR, CDR2 FQNEAQ (reference sequence). V gave up 5 bases and J gave up 7 bases, with 12 bases separating them. The CDR3 has 12 residues. The CDR3 nucleotides are TGTGCCAGCAGCCCCGGGGACCTTGAGCAGTACTTC. Translating it yields CASSPGDLEQYF.

This clonotype was recorded many times. The chain couples TRBV30 to TRBJ1-6; D uncertain. Deletions cut 0 bases from V and 8 bases from J, with 8 bases between. Germline V lookup: CDR1 GTSNPN, CDR2 SVGIG (reference sequence). The CDR3 runs to 13 residues. The CDR3: CAWSVREDSPLHF. CDR3 coding DNA: TGTGCCTGGAGTGTACGCGAGGATTCACCCCTCCACTTT.

This clonotype has ten or more counts. The V and J genes are TRBV4-2 and TRBJ2-1; no clear D gene. The V end lost 4 bases, the J end lost 9 bases, and 13 bases lay between the germline ends. Germline V gene data show CDR1 as LGHNA and CDR2 as YNFKEQ. This CDR3 region has 13 residues. The CDR3 bases are TGTGCCAGCAGCCCCTCCGAGCCGCTTGAGCAGTTCTTC. It translates to CASSPSEPLEQFF.

Here the CDR3 reads CASSLDGPANTGELFF. The CDR3 coding sequence is TGCGCCAGCAGCTTGGATGGTCCCGCGAACACCGGGGAGCTGTTTTTT. This chain uses TRBV5-1 with TRBJ2-2; D remains ambiguous. The V end lost 0 bases, the J end lost 0 bases, and 9 bases lay between the germline ends. The CDR3 is 16 residues long. CDR1 SGHRS and CDR2 YFSETQ come from the germline V gene.

This clonotype was observed many times. The chain couples TRBV7-2 to TRBJ1-4; D perhaps matches TRBD1 (6 bases). V was pared by 0 bases and J by 8 bases, with 10 bases between. The CDR3 is 14 amino acids. CDR1 SGHTA and CDR2 FQGNSA come from the germline V gene. The CDR3 region has the DNA TGTGCCAGCAGCTTAGCGGTCAGGGGCGAAAAACTGTTTTTT. This translates into CASSLAVRGEKLFF.

The V gene is TRBV7-9, the J gene TRBJ2-7; D unresolved. V was pared by 5 bases and J by 1 base, with 12 bases between. The CDR3 is made up of 14 amino acids. Germline lookup yields CDR1 SEHNR and CDR2 FQNEAQ (reference sequence). The CDR3 sequence: CASSPPGESYEQYV. The CDR3 DNA reads TGTGCCAGCAGCCCCCCAGGAGAGTCCTACGAGCAGTACGTC.

This clonotype has only a few counts. This chain uses TRBV12-3 or TRBV12-4 with TRBJ1-6, with D possibly being TRBD1 (5 bases). Trimming shortened V by 6 bases and J by 7 bases, and 13 bases separated the two germline ends. This CDR3 is built from 14 residues. CDR3 bases: TGTGCCAGCAGCCCCGGGGCGTGGAATTCACCCCTCCACTTT. It encodes CASSPGAWNSPLHF.

This clonotype was observed at least ten times. The genes are TRBV20-1 and TRBJ2-7; TRBD1 matches at 9 bases. The V gene's germline CDR1 is DFQATT and CDR2 SNEGSKA (reference sequence). This CDR3 is 12 amino acids long. The trim removed 4 bases at V and 10 bases at J, leaving 8 bases unmatched. The CDR3 sequence is CSANRDRDRQYF. CDR3 nucleotides: TGCAGTGCTAATCGGGACAGGGATAGACAGTACTTC.

This chain connects TRBV2 to TRBJ2-5, with D unresolved. The CDR3 spans 12 residues. V lost 8 bases and J lost 0, with 7 bases in between. Per the germline V gene, CDR1 is SNHLY and CDR2 is FYNNEI. The CDR3 loop reads CASEIDQETQYF. The CDR3 region has the DNA TGTGCCAGCGAGATCGACCAAGAGACCCAGTACTTC.

The genes are TRBV13 and TRBJ2-2, with TRBD2 identical over 8 bases. Trimming at V came to 5 bases and at J to 7 bases, leaving 0 bases not matched to a gene. CDR1 is PRHDT and CDR2 is FYEKMQ in the germline V gene (reference sequence). The CDR3 has 12 residues. The CDR3 here is CASSAGGGELFF. The CDR3 DNA sequence: TGTGCCAGCAGCGCGGGAGGCGGGGAGCTGTTTTTT.

On this clonotype: This may stem from a read error, because a much larger clone lies one nucleotide away. The chain uses TRBV4-1 and TRBJ2-1; no definite D call. CDR1 and CDR2 from the germline V gene are MGHRA and YSYEKL. This CDR3 comprises 13 residues. The V end was cut by 0 bases, the J end by 12 bases, with 12 bases between. The CDR3 region is CASSQDLILTQFF. CDR3 DNA: TGCGCCAGCAGCCAAGATCTGATCCTTACGCAGTTCTTC.

This clonotype was counted at least ten times. This chain links TRBV29-1 with TRBJ2-2, with 7 bases matching TRBD1. The CDR3 length is 16 residues. Trimming cost V 0 bases and J 4 bases; bases outside gene matches: 8. The germline gives CDR1 SQVTM, CDR2 ANQGSEA. CDR3: CSVEEMRGPGTGELFF. For the CDR3, the DNA is TGCAGCGTTGAAGAGATGAGGGGGCCGGGCACCGGGGAGCTGTTTTTT.

The genes are TRBV27 and TRBJ1-6; 10 bases map to TRBD1. CDR3 length equals 14 residues. V was clipped by 3 bases and J by 10 bases; unmatched bases: 3. CDR1 MNHEY and CDR2 SMNVEV come from the germline V gene (reference sequence). DNA for the CDR3: TGTGCCAGCAGTTTGGGACAGGGGACCTCACCCCTCCACTTT. Translated: CASSLGQGTSPLHF.

This clonotype was seen many times. The V call is TRBV7-2, the J call TRBJ2-7, with TRBD1 matching 7 bases. Unmatched junction bases numbered 9, after V lost 7 bases and J lost 0 bases. The CDR3 has 15 residues. In germline, CDR1 is SGHTA, CDR2 FQGNSA. CDR3 DNA: TGTGCCAGCAAAATGCAGGGGGTAAACTCCTACGAGCAGTACTTC. This gives the protein CASKMQGVNSYEQYF. Combining the CDR3 with reference TRBV7-2 and TRBJ2-7 gives the whole variable domain GAGVSQSPSNKVTEKGKDVELRCDPISGHTALYWYRQSLGQGLEFLIYFQGNSAPDKSGLPSDRFSAERTGGSVSTLTIQRTQQEDSAVYLCASKMQGVNSYEQYFGPGTRLTVT.